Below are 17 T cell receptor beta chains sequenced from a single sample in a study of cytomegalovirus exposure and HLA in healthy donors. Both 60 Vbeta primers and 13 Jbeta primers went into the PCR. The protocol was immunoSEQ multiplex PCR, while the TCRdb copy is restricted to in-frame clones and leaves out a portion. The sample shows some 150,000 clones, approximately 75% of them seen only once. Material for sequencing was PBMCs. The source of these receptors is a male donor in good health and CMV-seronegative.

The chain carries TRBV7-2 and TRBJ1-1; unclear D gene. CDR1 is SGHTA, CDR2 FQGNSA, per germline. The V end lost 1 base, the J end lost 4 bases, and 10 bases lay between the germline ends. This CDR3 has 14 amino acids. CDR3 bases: TGTGCCAGCAGCTTAGGAGGTGGTAGCACTGAAGCTTTCTTT. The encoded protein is CASSLGGGSTEAFF. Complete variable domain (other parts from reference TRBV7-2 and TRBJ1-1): GAGVSQSPSNKVTEKGKDVELRCDPISGHTALYWYRQSLGQGLEFLIYFQGNSAPDKSGLPSDRFSAERTGGSVSTLTIQRTQQEDSAVYLCASSLGGGSTEAFFGQGTRLTVV.

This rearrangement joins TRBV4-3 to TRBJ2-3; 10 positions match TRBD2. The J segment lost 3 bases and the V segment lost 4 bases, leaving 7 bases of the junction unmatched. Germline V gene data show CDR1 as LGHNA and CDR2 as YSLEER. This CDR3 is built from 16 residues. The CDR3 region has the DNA TGCGCCAGCAGCCTAGGGACTAGCGTTACTACAGATACGCAGTATTTT. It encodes CASSLGTSVTTDTQYF.

DNA for the CDR3: TGCAGCGTGGGGGGGGTCACGAACACCGGGGAGCTGTTTTTT. Protein product: CSVGGVTNTGELFF. This chain links TRBV29-1 with TRBJ2-2; 7 positions match TRBD2. V shed 6 bases and J 0 bases; nucleotides not matched to a gene: 4. The CDR3 has 14 amino acids. Germline V gene sequence: CDR1 SQVTM, CDR2 ANQGSEA.

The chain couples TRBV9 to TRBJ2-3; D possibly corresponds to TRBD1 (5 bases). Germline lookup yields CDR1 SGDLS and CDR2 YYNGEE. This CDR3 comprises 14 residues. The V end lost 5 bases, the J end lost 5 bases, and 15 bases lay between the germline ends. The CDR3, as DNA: TGTGCCAGCAGTAGAACGATTAGGGGAGATACGCAGTATTTT. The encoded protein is CASSRTIRGDTQYF.

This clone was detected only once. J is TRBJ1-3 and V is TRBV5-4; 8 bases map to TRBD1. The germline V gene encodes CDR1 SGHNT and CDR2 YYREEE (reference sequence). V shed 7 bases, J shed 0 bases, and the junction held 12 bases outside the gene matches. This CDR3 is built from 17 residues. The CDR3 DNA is TGTGCCAGCTTCCAAGCAGGGGGCCGCCGCTCTGGAAACACCATATATTTT. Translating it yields CASFQAGGRRSGNTIYF.

The CDR3 sequence: CASSASGGKGADTQYF. CDR3 DNA sequence: TGTGCCAGCAGCGCTAGCGGGGGTAAGGGTGCAGATACGCAGTATTTT. The V gene is TRBV9, the J gene TRBJ2-3; 10 bases agree with TRBD2. Germline V lookup: CDR1 SGDLS, CDR2 YYNGEE. V was pared by 3 bases and J by 4 bases, with 8 bases of the junction left unmatched. The CDR3 extends over 16 amino acids. Drawing the rest from reference TRBV9 and TRBJ2-3, the complete variable domain is DSGVTQTPKHLITATGQRVTLRCSPRSGDLSVYWYQQSLDQGLQFLIQYYNGEERAKGNILERFSAQQFPDLHSELNLSSLELGDSALYFCASSASGGKGADTQYFGPGTRLTVL.

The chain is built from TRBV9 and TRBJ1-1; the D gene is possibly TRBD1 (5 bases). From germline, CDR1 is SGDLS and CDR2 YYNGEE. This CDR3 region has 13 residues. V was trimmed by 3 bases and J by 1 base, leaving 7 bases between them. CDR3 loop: CASSGTPNTEAFF. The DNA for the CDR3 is TGTGCCAGCAGCGGGACACCGAACACTGAAGCTTTCTTT.

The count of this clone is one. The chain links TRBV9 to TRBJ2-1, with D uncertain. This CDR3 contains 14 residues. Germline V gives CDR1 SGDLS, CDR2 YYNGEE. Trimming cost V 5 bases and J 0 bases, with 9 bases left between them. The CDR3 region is CASSVLSSYNEQFF. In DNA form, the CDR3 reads TGTGCCAGCAGTGTTTTGAGCTCCTACAATGAGCAGTTCTTC. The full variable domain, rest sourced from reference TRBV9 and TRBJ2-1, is DSGVTQTPKHLITATGQRVTLRCSPRSGDLSVYWYQQSLDQGLQFLIQYYNGEERAKGNILERFSAQQFPDLHSELNLSSLELGDSALYFCASSVLSSYNEQFFGPGTRLTVL.

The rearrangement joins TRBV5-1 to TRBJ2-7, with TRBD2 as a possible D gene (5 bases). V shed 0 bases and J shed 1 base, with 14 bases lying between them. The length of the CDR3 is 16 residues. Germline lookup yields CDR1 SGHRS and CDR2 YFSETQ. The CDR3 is CASSLGREFISYEQYF. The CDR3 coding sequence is TGCGCCAGCAGCTTGGGCCGGGAATTTATATCCTACGAGCAGTACTTC.

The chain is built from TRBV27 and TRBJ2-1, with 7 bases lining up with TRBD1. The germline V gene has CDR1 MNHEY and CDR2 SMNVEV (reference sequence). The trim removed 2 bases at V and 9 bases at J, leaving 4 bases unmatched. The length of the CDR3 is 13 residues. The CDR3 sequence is CASSLRGHGEQFF. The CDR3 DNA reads TGTGCCAGCAGTTTAAGGGGGCATGGTGAGCAGTTCTTC.

The CDR3 coding sequence is TGTGCCAGCCGCCGACAGGATGAGAACACCGGGGAGCTGTTTTTT. Amino acids: CASRRQDENTGELFF. V is TRBV25-1 and J is TRBJ2-2; D possibly corresponds to TRBD1 (6 bases). Between the trimmed V and J ends, which lost 8 bases and 1 base, there was a span of 14 bases. Per germline, CDR1 MGHDK and CDR2 SYGVNS. The CDR3 contains 15 residues.

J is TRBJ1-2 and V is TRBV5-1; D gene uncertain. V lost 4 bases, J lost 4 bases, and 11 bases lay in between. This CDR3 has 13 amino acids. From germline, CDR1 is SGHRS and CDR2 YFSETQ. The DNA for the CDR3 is TGCGCCAGCAGCGAGGGTTGGAGCTATGGCTACACCTTC. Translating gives CASSEGWSYGYTF.

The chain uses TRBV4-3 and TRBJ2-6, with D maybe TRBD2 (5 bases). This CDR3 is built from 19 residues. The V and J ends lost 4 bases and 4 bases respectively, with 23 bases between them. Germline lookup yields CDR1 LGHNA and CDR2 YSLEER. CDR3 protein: CASSPSGSDVGSGANVLTF. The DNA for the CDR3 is TGCGCCAGCAGCCCGAGCGGATCCGATGTGGGCAGCGGGGCCAACGTCCTGACTTTC.

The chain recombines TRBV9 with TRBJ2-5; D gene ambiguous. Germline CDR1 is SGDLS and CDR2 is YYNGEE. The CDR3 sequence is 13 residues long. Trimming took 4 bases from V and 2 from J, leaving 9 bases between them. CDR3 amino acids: CASSRRVQETQYF. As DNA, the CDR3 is TGTGCCAGCAGCCGTAGAGTACAAGAGACCCAGTACTTC.

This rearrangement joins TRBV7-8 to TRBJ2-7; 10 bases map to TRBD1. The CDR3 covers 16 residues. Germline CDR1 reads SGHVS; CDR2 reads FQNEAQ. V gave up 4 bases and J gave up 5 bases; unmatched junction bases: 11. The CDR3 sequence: CASSSPGGTGANEQYF. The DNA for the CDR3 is TGTGCCAGCAGCTCGCCGGGGGGGACAGGGGCCAACGAGCAGTACTTC.

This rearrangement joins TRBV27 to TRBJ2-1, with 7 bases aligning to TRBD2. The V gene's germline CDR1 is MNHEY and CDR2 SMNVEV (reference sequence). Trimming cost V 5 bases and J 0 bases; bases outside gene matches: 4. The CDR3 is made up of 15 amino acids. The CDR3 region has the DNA TGTGCCAGCAGTAAAGCGGGGAGCTCCTACAATGAGCAGTTCTTC. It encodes CASSKAGSSYNEQFF.

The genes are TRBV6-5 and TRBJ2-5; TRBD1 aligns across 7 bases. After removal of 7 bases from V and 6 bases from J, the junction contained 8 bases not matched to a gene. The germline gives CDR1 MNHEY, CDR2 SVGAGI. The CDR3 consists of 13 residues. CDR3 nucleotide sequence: TGTGCCAGCAAACCCGGGACAGTAAAGACCCAGTACTTC. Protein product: CASKPGTVKTQYF.